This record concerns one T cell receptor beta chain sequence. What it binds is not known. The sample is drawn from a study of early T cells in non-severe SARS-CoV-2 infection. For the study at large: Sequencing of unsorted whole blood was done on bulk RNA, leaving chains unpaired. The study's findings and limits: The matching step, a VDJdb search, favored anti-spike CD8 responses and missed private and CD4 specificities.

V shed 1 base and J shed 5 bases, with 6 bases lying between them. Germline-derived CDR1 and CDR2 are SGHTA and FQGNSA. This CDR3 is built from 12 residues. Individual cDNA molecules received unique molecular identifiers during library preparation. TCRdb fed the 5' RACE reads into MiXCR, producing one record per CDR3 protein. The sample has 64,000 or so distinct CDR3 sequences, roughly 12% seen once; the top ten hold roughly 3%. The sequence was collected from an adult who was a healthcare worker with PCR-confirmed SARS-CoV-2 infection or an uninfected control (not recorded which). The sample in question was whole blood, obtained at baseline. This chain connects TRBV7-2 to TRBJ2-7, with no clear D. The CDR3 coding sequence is TGTGCCAGCAGCTTAGAGGGTAACGAGCAGTACTTC. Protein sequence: CASSLEGNEQYF.